A selection of T cell receptor beta chains follows, all from one sample in a study of cytomegalovirus exposure and HLA in healthy donors. Only in-frame clones appear in the TCRdb table, and some are missing; sequencing was by immunoSEQ multiplex PCR. This sample has 110,000 or so clones, with roughly 80% found just once. The specimen sequenced was PBMCs. These receptors were collected from a man younger than 40 in good health and CMV-seropositive. Both conserved end residues are part of each CDR3. D genes are given only for firm matches. The size of a clone is reported for some rows only, either as once, few or many, or as a class for expanded clones.

V gene: TRBV7-2
clone size: -
D gene: TRBD2
J gene: TRBJ2-3
CDR3 protein: CASSFVPGGATDTQYF
CDR3 DNA: TGTGCCAGCAGCTTCGTGCCCGGGGGGGCCACAGATACGCAGTATTTT

V gene: TRBV4-3
clone size: few
D gene: TRBD1
J gene: TRBJ1-1
CDR3 protein: CASSHGTAAMNTEAFF
CDR3 DNA: TGCGCCAGCAGCCACGGGACAGCCGCTATGAACACTGAAGCTTTCTTT

V gene: TRBV4-3
clone size: -
D gene: TRBD1
J gene: TRBJ1-5
CDR3 protein: CASSQDTGQGIQPQHF
CDR3 DNA: TGCGCCAGCAGCCAAGATACGGGACAGGGTATCCAGCCCCAGCATTTT

V gene: TRBV9
clone size: -
D gene: -
J gene: TRBJ1-1
CDR3 protein: CASSRMTGNTEAFF
CDR3 DNA: TGTGCCAGCAGCAGGATGACAGGGAACACTGAAGCTTTCTTT

V gene: TRBV18
clone size: few
D gene: -
J gene: TRBJ1-3
CDR3 protein: CASSPGSIGNTIYF
CDR3 DNA: TGTGCCAGCTCACCAGGGAGCATAGGAAACACCATATATTTT

V gene: TRBV5-1
clone size: few
D gene: -
J gene: TRBJ1-2
CDR3 protein: CASSPDRLPYGYTF
CDR3 DNA: TGCGCCAGCTCCCCTGACAGGTTGCCCTATGGCTACACCTTC

V gene: TRBV27
clone size: -
D gene: TRBD1
J gene: TRBJ1-5
CDR3 protein: CASGQGTWPQHF
CDR3 DNA: TGTGCCAGCGGACAGGGGACTTGGCCCCAGCATTTT

V gene: TRBV5-5
clone size: -
D gene: TRBD1
J gene: TRBJ1-1
CDR3 protein: CASSSTRDRGYTEAFF
CDR3 DNA: TGTGCCAGCAGCTCAACCCGGGACAGGGGGTACACTGAAGCTTTCTTT

V gene: TRBV27
clone size: -
D gene: -
J gene: TRBJ1-5
CDR3 protein: CASSGPGSNQPQHF
CDR3 DNA: TGTGCCAGCAGTGGCCCAGGCAGCAATCAGCCCCAGCATTTT

V gene: TRBV11-2
clone size: few
D gene: TRBD1
J gene: TRBJ1-4
CDR3 protein: CASSGLRGRREKLFF
CDR3 DNA: TGTGCCAGCAGCGGCCTCAGGGGGCGCAGAGAAAAACTGTTTTTT

V gene: TRBV19
clone size: -
D gene: TRBD1
J gene: TRBJ1-5
CDR3 protein: CASSTTGGGNQPQHF
CDR3 DNA: TGTGCCAGTAGTACTACAGGGGGCGGCAATCAGCCCCAGCATTTT

V gene: TRBV6-5
clone size: -
D gene: -
J gene: TRBJ1-2
CDR3 protein: CASSYRPGGGDGYTF
CDR3 DNA: TGTGCCAGCAGTTACCGGCCGGGAGGCGGCGATGGCTACACCTTC

V gene: TRBV6-6
clone size: -
D gene: -
J gene: TRBJ2-7
CDR3 protein: CASTSPWGHEQYF
CDR3 DNA: TGTGCCAGCACCTCACCTTGGGGCCACGAGCAGTACTTC

V gene: TRBV15
clone size: once
D gene: -
J gene: TRBJ2-3
CDR3 protein: CATSRREWTDTQYF
CDR3 DNA: TGTGCCACCAGCAGGAGGGAGTGGACAGATACGCAGTATTTT

V gene: TRBV4-2
clone size: -
D gene: -
J gene: TRBJ2-5
CDR3 protein: CASSQDFGLAGEGTQYF
CDR3 DNA: TGTGCCAGCAGCCAAGATTTTGGGCTAGCAGGGGAGGGGACCCAGTACTTC

V gene: TRBV4-1
clone size: -
D gene: -
J gene: TRBJ1-1
CDR3 protein: CASSPSFGGNTEAFF
CDR3 DNA: TGCGCCAGTAGCCCCTCCTTCGGGGGTAACACTGAAGCTTTCTTT

V gene: TRBV4-3
clone size: few
D gene: -
J gene: TRBJ1-2
CDR3 protein: CASSQEGRGSYGYTF
CDR3 DNA: TGCGCCAGCAGCCAAGAAGGCAGGGGAAGCTATGGCTACACCTTC

V gene: TRBV5-4
clone size: -
D gene: -
J gene: TRBJ1-3
CDR3 protein: CASSFQVGNTIYF
CDR3 DNA: TGTGCCAGCAGCTTTCAGGTGGGAAACACCATATATTTT

V gene: TRBV29-1
clone size: -
D gene: TRBD1
J gene: TRBJ2-5
CDR3 protein: CSHLGTDQETQYF
CDR3 DNA: TGCAGCCACCTCGGGACAGATCAAGAGACCCAGTACTTC

V gene: TRBV30
clone size: -
D gene: -
J gene: TRBJ1-6
CDR3 protein: CAWSRQGNSPLHF
CDR3 DNA: TGTGCCTGGAGTCGGCAGGGGAATTCACCCCTCCACTTT

V gene: TRBV27
clone size: -
D gene: -
J gene: TRBJ1-2
CDR3 protein: CASSLRGYGYTF
CDR3 DNA: TGTGCCAGCAGTTTACGAGGGTATGGCTACACCTTC

V gene: TRBV5-1
clone size: -
D gene: -
J gene: TRBJ2-1
CDR3 protein: CASSLGGVSNEQFF
CDR3 DNA: TGCGCCAGCAGCTTGGGCGGGGTATCCAATGAGCAGTTCTTC

V gene: TRBV11-2
clone size: -
D gene: -
J gene: TRBJ1-3
CDR3 protein: CASSDRRGAGNTIYF
CDR3 DNA: TGTGCCAGCAGCGACCGACGGGGGGCCGGAAACACCATATATTTT

V gene: TRBV4-1
clone size: -
D gene: -
J gene: TRBJ2-3
CDR3 protein: CASSQEGNTQYF
CDR3 DNA: TGCGCCAGCAGCCAAGAGGGCAATACGCAGTATTTT

V gene: TRBV4-1
clone size: few
D gene: -
J gene: TRBJ1-2
CDR3 protein: CASSQEYRDGYTF
CDR3 DNA: TGCGCCAGCAGCCAAGAGTATCGCGATGGCTACACCTTC

V gene: TRBV6-6
clone size: few
D gene: -
J gene: TRBJ1-3
CDR3 protein: CASTTPGNSGNTIYF
CDR3 DNA: TGTGCCAGCACCACCCCGGGGAACTCTGGAAACACCATATATTTT

V gene: TRBV6-5
clone size: -
D gene: -
J gene: TRBJ1-4
CDR3 protein: CASSLNRQEKLFF
CDR3 DNA: TGTGCCAGCAGCCTAAACCGACAGGAAAAACTGTTTTTT

V gene: TRBV6-1
clone size: few
D gene: -
J gene: TRBJ1-5
CDR3 protein: CASSEGARSNQPQHF
CDR3 DNA: TGTGCCAGCAGTGAGGGGGCGCGGAGCAATCAGCCCCAGCATTTT

V gene: TRBV13
clone size: -
D gene: TRBD1
J gene: TRBJ2-1
CDR3 protein: CASSPTGDGGSEQFF
CDR3 DNA: TGTGCCAGCAGCCCGACAGGGGACGGTGGAAGTGAGCAGTTCTTC

V gene: TRBV5-8
clone size: -
D gene: TRBD1
J gene: TRBJ2-7
CDR3 protein: CASSALTGGVFYEQYF
CDR3 DNA: TGTGCCAGCAGCGCGTTGACAGGGGGCGTTTTTTACGAGCAGTACTTC

V gene: TRBV6-5
clone size: -
D gene: -
J gene: TRBJ1-2
CDR3 protein: CASSSTPSGLGGYTF
CDR3 DNA: TGTGCCAGCAGCTCTACCCCGTCAGGGCTCGGCGGCTACACCTTC

V gene: TRBV15
clone size: -
D gene: TRBD1
J gene: TRBJ1-6
CDR3 protein: CATSRDTRTGQTLHF
CDR3 DNA: TGTGCCACCAGCAGAGATACCCGGACAGGGCAGACCCTCCACTTT

V gene: TRBV19
clone size: -
D gene: -
J gene: TRBJ1-3
CDR3 protein: CASNGGSGNTIYF
CDR3 DNA: TGTGCCAGTAACGGGGGATCTGGAAACACCATATATTTT

V gene: TRBV11-1
clone size: few
D gene: TRBD1
J gene: TRBJ1-4
CDR3 protein: CASSSGTGDQEKLFF
CDR3 DNA: TGTGCCAGCAGCTCCGGGACAGGGGATCAGGAAAAACTGTTTTTT

V gene: TRBV6-5
clone size: -
D gene: TRBD2
J gene: TRBJ2-5
CDR3 protein: CASSYSGGGETQYF
CDR3 DNA: TGTGCCAGCAGTTACTCGGGCGGGGGAGAGACCCAGTACTTC

V gene: TRBV6-5
clone size: -
D gene: -
J gene: TRBJ2-7
CDR3 protein: CASSYNWAGEQYF
CDR3 DNA: TGTGCCAGCAGTTACAACTGGGCTGGCGAGCAGTACTTC

V gene: TRBV4-3
clone size: once
D gene: -
J gene: TRBJ1-2
CDR3 protein: CASSQDAGANYGYTF
CDR3 DNA: TGCGCCAGCAGCCAAGATGCAGGGGCGAACTATGGCTACACCTTC